This T cell receptor beta chain was sequenced for a study of cytomegalovirus exposure and HLA in healthy donors. This clone was seen a handful of times. PCR employed 60 Vbeta and 13 Jbeta primers. Some clones are missing from TCRdb's copy, which holds only in-frame ones; the method was immunoSEQ multiplex PCR. The sample holds some 200,000 clones; over 60% are singletons and the top ten take about 1.8%. Per the germline V gene, CDR1 is SNHLY and CDR2 is FYNNEI. The CDR3 length is 13 residues. V was trimmed by 3 bases and J by 1 base, leaving 6 bases between them. Sequencing was done on a sample of PBMCs. This sequence joins TRBV2 and TRBJ1-1; D gene uncertain. The receptor was isolated from a man aged 18 to 29 in good health and CMV-seronegative. The CDR3 DNA reads as TGTGCCAGCAGTGATTCGGGGAACACTGAAGCTTTCTTT. It is translated as CASSDSGNTEAFF.